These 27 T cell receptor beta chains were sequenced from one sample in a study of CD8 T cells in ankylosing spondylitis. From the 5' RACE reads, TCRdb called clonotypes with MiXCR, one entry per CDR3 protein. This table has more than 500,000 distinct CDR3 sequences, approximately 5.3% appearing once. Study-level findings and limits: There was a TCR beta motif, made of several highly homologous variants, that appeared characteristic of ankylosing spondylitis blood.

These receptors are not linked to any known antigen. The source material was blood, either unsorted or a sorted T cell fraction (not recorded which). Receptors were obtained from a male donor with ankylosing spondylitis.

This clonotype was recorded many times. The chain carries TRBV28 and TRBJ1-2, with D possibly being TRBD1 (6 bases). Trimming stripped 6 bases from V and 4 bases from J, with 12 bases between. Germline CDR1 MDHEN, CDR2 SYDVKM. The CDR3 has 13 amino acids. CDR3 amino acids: CASSTQGTYGYTF. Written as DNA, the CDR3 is TGTGCCAGCAGCACACAGGGTACCTATGGCTACACCTTC.

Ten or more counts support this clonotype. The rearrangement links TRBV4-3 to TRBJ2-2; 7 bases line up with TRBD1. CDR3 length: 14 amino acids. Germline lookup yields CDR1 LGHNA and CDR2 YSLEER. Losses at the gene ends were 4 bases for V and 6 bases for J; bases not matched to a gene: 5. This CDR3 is CASSPTGVAGELFF. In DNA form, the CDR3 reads TGCGCCAGCAGCCCAACAGGGGTCGCCGGGGAGCTGTTTTTT.

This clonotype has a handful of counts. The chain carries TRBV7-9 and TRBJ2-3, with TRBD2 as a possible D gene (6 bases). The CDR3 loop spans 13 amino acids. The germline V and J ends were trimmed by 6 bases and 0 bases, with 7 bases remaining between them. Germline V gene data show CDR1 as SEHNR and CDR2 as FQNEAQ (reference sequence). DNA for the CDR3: TGTGCCAGCAGAGGGACTAGCACAGATACGCAGTATTTT. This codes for CASRGTSTDTQYF.

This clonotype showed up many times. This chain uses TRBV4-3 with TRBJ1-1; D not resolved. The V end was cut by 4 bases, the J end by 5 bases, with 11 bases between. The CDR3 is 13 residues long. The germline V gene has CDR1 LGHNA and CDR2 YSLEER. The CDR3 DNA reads TGCGCCAGCAGCCGATTACCGGGAACTGAAGCTTTCTTT. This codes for CASSRLPGTEAFF.

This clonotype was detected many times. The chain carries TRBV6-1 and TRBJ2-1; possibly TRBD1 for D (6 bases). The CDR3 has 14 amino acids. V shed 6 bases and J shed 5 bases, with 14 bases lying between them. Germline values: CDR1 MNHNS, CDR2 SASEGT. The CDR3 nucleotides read TGTGCCAGCAGACCCGGGACAACTGACAATGAGCAGTTCTTC. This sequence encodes CASRPGTTDNEQFF.

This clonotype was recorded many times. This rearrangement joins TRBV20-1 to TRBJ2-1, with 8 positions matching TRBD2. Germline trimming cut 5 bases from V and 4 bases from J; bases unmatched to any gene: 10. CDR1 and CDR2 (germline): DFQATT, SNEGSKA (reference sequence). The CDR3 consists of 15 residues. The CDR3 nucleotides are TGCAGTGCTCCCCCCGGGGTAGCGGGGTACAATGAGCAGTTCTTC. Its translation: CSAPPGVAGYNEQFF.

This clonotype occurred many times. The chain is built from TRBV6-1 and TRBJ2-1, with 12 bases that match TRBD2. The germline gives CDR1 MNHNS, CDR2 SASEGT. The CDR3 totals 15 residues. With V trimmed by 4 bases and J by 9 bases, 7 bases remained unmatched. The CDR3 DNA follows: TGTGCCAGCAGTGGATCTAGCGGGGGGGCTGTTGAGCAGTTCTTC. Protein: CASSGSSGGAVEQFF.

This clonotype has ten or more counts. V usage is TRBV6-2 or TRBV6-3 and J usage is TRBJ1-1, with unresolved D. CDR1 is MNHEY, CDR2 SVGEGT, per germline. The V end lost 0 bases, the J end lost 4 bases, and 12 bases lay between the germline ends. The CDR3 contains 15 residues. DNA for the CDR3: TGTGCCAGCAGTTACTCAGCGGCGGGAGGCACTGAAGCTTTCTTT. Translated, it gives CASSYSAAGGTEAFF.

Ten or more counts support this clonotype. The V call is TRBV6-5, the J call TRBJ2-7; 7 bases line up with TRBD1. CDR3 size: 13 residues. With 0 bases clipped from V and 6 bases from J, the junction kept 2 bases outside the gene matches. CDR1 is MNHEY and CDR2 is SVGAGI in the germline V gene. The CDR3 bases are TGTGCCAGCAGTTACTCACAGGGGTTCGAGCAGTACTTC. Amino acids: CASSYSQGFEQYF.

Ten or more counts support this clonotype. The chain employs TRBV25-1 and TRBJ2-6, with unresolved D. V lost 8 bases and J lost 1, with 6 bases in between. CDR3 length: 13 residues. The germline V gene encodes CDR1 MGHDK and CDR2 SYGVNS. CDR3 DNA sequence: TGTGCCAGCGAGGCGTCTGGGGCCAACGTCCTGACTTTC. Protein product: CASEASGANVLTF.

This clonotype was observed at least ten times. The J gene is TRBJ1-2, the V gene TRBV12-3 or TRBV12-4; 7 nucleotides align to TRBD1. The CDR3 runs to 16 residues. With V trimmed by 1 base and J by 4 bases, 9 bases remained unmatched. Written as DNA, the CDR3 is TGTGCCAGCAGTTTAGTCCGTACAGGGGATCGCTATGGCTACACCTTC. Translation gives CASSLVRTGDRYGYTF.

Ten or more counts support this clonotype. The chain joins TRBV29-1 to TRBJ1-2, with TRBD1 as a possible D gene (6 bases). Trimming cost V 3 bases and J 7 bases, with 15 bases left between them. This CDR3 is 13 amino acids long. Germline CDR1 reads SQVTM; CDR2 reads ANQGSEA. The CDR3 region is CSVESGAYGGYTF. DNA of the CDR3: TGCAGCGTTGAGTCAGGGGCGTACGGTGGCTACACCTTC.

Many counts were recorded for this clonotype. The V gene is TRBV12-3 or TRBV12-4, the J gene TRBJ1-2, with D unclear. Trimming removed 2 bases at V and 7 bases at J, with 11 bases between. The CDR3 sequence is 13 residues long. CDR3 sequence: CASSLNYHLGYTF. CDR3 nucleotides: TGTGCCAGCAGTTTAAACTACCATCTTGGCTACACCTTC.

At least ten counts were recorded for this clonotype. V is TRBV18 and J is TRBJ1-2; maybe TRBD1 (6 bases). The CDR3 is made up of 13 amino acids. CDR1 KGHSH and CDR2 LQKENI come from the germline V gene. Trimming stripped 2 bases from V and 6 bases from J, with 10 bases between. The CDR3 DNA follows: TGTGCCAGCTCACCATTACAGGGAAATGGCTACACCTTC. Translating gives CASSPLQGNGYTF.

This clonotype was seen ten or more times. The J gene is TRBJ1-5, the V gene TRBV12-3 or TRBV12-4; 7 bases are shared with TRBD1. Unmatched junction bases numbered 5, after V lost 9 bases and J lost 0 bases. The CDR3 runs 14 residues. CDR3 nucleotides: TGTGCCAGTAGGGGGCCTAATAGCAATCAGCCCCAGCATTTT. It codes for CASRGPNSNQPQHF.

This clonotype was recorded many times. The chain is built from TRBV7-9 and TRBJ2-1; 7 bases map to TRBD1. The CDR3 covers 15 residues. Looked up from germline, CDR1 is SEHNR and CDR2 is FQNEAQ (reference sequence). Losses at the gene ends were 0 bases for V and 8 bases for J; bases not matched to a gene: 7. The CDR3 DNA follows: TGTGCCAGCAGCTTAGCGGCAGGGGGAAGTGATGAGCAGTTCTTC. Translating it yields CASSLAAGGSDEQFF.

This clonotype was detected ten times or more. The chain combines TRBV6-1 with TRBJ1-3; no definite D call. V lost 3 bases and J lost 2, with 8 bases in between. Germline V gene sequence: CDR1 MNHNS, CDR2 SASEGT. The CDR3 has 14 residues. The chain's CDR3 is CASSDRIPGNTIYF. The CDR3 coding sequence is TGTGCCAGCAGTGACAGGATCCCTGGAAACACCATATATTTT.

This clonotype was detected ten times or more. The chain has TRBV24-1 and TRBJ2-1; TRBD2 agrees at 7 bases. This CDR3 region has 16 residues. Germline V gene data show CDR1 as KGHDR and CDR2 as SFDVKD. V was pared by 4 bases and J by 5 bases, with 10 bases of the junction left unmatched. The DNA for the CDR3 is TGTGCCACCAGTGACTCCGGGAGGCCCAAACACAATGAGCAGTTCTTC. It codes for CATSDSGRPKHNEQFF.

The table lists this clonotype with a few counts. CDR3 amino acids: CASSLTTGSPNTGELFF. CDR3 nucleotides: TGTGCCAGCAGCCTCACTACAGGGTCACCGAACACCGGGGAGCTGTTTTTT. This sequence joins TRBV28 and TRBJ2-2, with D perhaps TRBD1 (6 bases). The CDR3 is 17 amino acids. CDR1 is MDHEN and CDR2 is SYDVKM in the germline V gene. V gave up 6 bases and J gave up 0 bases, with 17 bases separating them.

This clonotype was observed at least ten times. In DNA form, the CDR3 reads TGTGCCATCAGTGAGTCGGGTCGGAATTCACCCCTCCACTTT. It codes for CAISESGRNSPLHF. The V call is TRBV10-3, the J call TRBJ1-6; D ambiguous. The length of the CDR3 is 14 residues. Trimming left V 0 bases short and J 7 bases short, with 7 bases between. Germline CDR1 and CDR2: ENHRY and SYGVKD.

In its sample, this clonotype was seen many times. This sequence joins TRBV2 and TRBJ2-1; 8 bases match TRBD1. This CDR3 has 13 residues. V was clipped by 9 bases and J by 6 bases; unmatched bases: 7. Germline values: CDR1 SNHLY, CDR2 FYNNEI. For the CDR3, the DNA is TGTGCCAGGGACAGGGCCCCTTCCAATGAGCAGTTCTTC. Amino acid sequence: CARDRAPSNEQFF.

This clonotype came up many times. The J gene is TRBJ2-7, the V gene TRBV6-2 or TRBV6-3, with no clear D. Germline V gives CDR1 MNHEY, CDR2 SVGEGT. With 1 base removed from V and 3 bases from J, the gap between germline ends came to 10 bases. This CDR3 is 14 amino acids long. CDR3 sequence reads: CASSYFEQFYEQYF. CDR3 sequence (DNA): TGTGCCAGCAGTTACTTCGAACAGTTCTACGAGCAGTACTTC.

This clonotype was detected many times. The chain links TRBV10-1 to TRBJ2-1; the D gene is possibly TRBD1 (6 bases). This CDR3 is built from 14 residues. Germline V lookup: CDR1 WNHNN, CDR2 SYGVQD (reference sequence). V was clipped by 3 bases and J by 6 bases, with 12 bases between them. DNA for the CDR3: TGCGCCAGCAGTGAACAGGGCTATCGCAATGAGCAGTTCTTC. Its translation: CASSEQGYRNEQFF.

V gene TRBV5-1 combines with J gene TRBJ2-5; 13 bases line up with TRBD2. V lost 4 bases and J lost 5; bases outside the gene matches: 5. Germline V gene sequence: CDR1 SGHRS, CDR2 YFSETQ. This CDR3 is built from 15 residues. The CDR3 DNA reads TGCGCCAGCAGCACCGGGACTAGCGGGACTGAGACCCAGTACTTC. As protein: CASSTGTSGTETQYF.

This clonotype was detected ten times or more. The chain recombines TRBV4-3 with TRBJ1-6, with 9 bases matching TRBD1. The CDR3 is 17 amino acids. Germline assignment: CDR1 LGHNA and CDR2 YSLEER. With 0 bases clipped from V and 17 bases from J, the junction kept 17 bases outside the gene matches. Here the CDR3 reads CASSQDNHRGRLEGVHF. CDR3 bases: TGCGCCAGCAGCCAAGATAACCACAGGGGGCGCCTTGAAGGTGTCCACTTT.

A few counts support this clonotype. This chain's CDR3 is CASTFDSYGYTF. CDR3 DNA sequence: TGTGCCAGCACCTTCGACAGCTATGGCTACACCTTC. The rearrangement joins TRBV28 to TRBJ1-2, with D maybe TRBD1 (5 bases). The CDR3 runs to 12 residues. Per germline, CDR1 MDHEN and CDR2 SYDVKM. V shed 7 bases and J shed 4 bases, with 10 bases lying between them.

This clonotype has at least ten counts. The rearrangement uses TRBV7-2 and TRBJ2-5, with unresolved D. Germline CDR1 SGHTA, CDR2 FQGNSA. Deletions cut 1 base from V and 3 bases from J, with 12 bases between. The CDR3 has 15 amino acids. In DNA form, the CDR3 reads TGTGCCAGCAGCTTAGTAGCCTACACGAAAGAGACCCAGTACTTC. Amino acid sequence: CASSLVAYTKETQYF.